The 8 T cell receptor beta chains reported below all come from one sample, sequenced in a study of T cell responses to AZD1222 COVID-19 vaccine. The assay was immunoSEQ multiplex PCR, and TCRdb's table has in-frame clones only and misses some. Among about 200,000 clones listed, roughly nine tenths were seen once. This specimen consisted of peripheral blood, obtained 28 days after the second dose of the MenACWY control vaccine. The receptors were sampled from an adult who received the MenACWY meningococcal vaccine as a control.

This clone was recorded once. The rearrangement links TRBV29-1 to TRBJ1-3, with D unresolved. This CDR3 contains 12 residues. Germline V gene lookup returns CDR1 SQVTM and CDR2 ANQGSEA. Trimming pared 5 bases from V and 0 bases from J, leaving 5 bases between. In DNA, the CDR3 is TGCAGCGTTTCTAGCTCTGGAAACACCATATATTTT. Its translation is CSVSSSGNTIYF.

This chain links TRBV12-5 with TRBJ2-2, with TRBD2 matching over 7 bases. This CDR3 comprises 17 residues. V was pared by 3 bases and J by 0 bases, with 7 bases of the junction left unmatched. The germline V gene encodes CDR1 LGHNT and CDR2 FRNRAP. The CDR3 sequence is CASGFLSGFTNTGELFF. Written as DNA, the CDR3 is TGTGCTAGTGGTTTCCTTAGCGGGTTCACGAACACCGGGGAGCTGTTTTTT. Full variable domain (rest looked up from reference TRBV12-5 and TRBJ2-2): DARVTQTPRHKVTEMGQEVTMRCQPILGHNTVFWYRQTMMQGLELLAYFRNRAPLDDSGMPKDRFSAEMPDATLATLKIQPSEPRDSAVYFCASGFLSGFTNTGELFFGEGSRLTVL.

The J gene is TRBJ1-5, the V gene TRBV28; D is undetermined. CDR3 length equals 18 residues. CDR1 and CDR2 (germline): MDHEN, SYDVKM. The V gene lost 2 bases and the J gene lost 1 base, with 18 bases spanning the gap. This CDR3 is CASSLDIGRDVSNQPQHF. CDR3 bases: TGTGCCAGCAGTTTAGACATCGGACGGGATGTAAGCAATCAGCCCCAGCATTTT.

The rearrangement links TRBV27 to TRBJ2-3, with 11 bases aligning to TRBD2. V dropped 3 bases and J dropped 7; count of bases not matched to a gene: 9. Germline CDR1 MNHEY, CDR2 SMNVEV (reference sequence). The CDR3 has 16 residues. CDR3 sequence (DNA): TGTGCCAGCAGTTTGGGGACTAGCGGTGTGAGCTATACGCAGTATTTT. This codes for CASSLGTSGVSYTQYF.

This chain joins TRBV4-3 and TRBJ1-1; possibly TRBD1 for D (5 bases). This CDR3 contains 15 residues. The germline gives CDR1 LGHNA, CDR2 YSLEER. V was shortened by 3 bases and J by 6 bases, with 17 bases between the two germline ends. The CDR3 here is CASSHMTGTLPEAFF. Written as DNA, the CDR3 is TGCGCCAGCAGCCATATGACCGGGACCCTCCCTGAAGCTTTCTTT.

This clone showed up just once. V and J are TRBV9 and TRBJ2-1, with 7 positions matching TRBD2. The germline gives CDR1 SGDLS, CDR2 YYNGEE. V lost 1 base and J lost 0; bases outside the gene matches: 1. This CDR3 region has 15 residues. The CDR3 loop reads CASSVLAASYNEQFF. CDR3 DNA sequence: TGTGCCAGCAGCGTACTAGCGGCCTCCTACAATGAGCAGTTCTTC.

In DNA form, the CDR3 reads TGTGCCACCAGTGATTTAGCCCAGGGCTATGGCTACACCTTC. This sequence encodes CATSDLAQGYGYTF. The chain joins TRBV24-1 to TRBJ1-2; tentatively, D is TRBD1 (5 bases). Germline CDR1 reads KGHDR; CDR2 reads SFDVKD. Trimming took off 1 base at V and 4 bases at J, with 9 bases between the two ends. The CDR3 contains 14 residues.

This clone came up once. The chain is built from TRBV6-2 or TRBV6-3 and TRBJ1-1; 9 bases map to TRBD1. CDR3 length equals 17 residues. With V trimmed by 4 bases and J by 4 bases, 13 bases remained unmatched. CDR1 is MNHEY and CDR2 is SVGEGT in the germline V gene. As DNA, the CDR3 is TGTGCCAGCAGTTTTGGGACAGGGCACGGAAGGCCCACTGAAGCTTTCTTT. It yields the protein CASSFGTGHGRPTEAFF.